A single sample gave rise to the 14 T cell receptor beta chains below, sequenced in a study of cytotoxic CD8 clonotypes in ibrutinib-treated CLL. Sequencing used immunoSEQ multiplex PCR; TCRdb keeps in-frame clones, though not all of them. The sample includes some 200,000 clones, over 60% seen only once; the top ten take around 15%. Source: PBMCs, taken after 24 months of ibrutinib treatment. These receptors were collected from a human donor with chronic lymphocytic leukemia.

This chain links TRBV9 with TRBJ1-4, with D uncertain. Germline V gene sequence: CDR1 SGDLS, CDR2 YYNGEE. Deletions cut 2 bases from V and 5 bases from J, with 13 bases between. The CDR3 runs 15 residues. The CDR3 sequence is CASSVGSGENEKLFF. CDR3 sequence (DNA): TGTGCCAGCAGCGTTGGCTCCGGGGAGAATGAAAAACTGTTTTTT.

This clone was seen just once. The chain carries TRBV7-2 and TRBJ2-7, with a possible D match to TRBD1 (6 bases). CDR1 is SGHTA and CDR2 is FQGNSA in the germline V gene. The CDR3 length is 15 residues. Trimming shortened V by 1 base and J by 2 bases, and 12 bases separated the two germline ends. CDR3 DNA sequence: TGTGCCAGCAGCTTAGAATGGCAGGGGACCTACGAGCAGTACTTC. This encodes CASSLEWQGTYEQYF.

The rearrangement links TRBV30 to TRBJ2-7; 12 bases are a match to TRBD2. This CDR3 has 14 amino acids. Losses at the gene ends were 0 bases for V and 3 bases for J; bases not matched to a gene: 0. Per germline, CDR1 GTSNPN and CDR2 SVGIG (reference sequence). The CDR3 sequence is CAWSVTSGSYEQYF. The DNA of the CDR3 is TGTGCCTGGAGTGTGACTAGCGGGAGCTACGAGCAGTACTTC.

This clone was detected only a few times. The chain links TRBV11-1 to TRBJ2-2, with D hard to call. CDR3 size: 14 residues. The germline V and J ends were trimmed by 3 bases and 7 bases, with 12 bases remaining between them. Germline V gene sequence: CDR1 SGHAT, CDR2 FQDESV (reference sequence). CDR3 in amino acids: CASSLNYPFGELFF. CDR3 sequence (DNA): TGTGCCAGCAGCTTGAACTACCCCTTCGGGGAGCTGTTTTTT.

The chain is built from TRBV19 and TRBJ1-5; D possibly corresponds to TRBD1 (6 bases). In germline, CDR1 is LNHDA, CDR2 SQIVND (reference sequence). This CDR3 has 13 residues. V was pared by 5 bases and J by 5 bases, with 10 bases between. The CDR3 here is CASSLPGDQPQHF. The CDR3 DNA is TGTGCCAGTAGTCTCCCAGGGGATCAGCCCCAGCATTTT. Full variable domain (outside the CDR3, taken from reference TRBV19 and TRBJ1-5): DGGITQSPKYLFRKEGQNVTLSCEQNLNHDAMYWYRQDPGQGLRLIYYSQIVNDFQKGDIAEGYSVSREKKESFPLTVTSAQKNPTAFYLCASSLPGDQPQHFGDGTRLSIL.

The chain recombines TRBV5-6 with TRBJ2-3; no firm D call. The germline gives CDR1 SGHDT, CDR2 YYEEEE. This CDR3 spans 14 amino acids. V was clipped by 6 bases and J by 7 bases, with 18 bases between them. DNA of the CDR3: TGTGCCAGCAATCCTGGTTTCCCCTCACATACGCAGTATTTT. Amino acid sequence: CASNPGFPSHTQYF.

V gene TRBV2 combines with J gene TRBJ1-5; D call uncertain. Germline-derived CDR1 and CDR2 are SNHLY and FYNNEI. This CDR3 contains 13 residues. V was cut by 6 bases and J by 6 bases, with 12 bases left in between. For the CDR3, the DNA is TGTGCCAGCAGCTCGGAGGGAGCTCAGCCCCAGCATTTT. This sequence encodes CASSSEGAQPQHF.

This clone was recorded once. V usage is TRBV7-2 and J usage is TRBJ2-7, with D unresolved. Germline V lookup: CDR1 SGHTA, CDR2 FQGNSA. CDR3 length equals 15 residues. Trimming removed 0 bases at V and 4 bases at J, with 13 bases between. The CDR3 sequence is CASSLAGSAAYEQYF. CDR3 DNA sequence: TGTGCCAGCAGCTTAGCAGGGTCGGCTGCTTACGAGCAGTACTTC.

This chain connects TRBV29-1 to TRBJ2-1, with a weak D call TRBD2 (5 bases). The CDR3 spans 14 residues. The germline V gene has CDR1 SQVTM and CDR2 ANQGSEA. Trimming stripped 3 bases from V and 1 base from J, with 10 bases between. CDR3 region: CSVDQSGSYNEQFF. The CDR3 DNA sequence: TGCAGCGTTGACCAAAGCGGTTCCTACAATGAGCAGTTCTTC.

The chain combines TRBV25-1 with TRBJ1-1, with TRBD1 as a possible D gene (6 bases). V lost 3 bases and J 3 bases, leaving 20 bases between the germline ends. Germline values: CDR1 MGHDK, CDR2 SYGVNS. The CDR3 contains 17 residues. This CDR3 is CASSEGKTGSIDTEAFF. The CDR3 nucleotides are TGTGCCAGCAGTGAGGGGAAAACAGGGTCGATCGACACTGAAGCTTTCTTT.

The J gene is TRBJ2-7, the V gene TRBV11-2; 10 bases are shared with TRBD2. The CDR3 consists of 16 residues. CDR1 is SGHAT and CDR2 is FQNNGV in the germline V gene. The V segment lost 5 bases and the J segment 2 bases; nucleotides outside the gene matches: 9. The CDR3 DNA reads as TGTGCCAGCAGCCGAGGAGGGACTAGCGTGACCTACGAGCAGTACTTC. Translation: CASSRGGTSVTYEQYF.

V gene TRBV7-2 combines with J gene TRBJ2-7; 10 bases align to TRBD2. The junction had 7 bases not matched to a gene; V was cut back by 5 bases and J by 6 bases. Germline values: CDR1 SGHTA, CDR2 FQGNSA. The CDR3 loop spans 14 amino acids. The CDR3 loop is CASSISGGFGEQYF. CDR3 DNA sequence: TGTGCCAGCAGCATTAGCGGGGGGTTCGGCGAGCAGTACTTC.

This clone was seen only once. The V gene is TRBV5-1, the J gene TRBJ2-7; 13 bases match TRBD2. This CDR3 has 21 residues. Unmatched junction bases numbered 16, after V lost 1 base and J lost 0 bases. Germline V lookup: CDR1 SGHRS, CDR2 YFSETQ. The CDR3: CASSLKGSTGTSGTYSYEQYF. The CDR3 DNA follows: TGCGCCAGCAGCTTGAAGGGCAGCACCGGGACTAGCGGGACTTACTCCTACGAGCAGTACTTC. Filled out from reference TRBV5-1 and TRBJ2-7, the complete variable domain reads KAGVTQTPRYLIKTRGQQVTLSCSPISGHRSVSWYQQTPGQGLQFLFEYFSETQRNKGNFPGRFSGRQFSNSRSEMNVSTLELGDSALYLCASSLKGSTGTSGTYSYEQYFGPGTRLTVT.

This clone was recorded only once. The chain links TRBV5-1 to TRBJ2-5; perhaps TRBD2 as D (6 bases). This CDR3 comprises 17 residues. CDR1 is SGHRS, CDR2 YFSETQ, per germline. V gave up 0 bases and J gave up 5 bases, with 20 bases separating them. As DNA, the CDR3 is TGCGCCAGCAGCTTGGCGGGTTCCGGGAGCTTTATGGAGACCCAGTACTTC. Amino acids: CASSLAGSGSFMETQYF.